The 8 T cell receptor beta chains given below trace back to one sample, sequenced in a study of shared clonotypes between healthy human individuals. The protocol was immunoSEQ multiplex PCR, while the TCRdb copy is restricted to in-frame clones and leaves out a portion. In the table there are about 1 million clones, about 75% of which are singletons. The sample comprised memory CD4+ T cells sorted from blood. Noted subset: CD45RA-negative fraction. Every receptor here comes from a young man in good health.

The genes are TRBV7-2 and TRBJ1-5; D is undetermined. Germline CDR1 SGHTA, CDR2 FQGNSA. Between the trimmed V and J ends, which lost 4 bases and 0 bases, there was a span of 10 bases. The CDR3 covers 15 residues. The CDR3 protein is CASSSYPYSNQPQHF. The CDR3 bases are TGTGCCAGCAGCTCATACCCGTATAGCAATCAGCCCCAGCATTTT. The entire variable domain, with the rest obtained from reference TRBV7-2 and TRBJ1-5, is as follows: GAGVSQSPSNKVTEKGKDVELRCDPISGHTALYWYRQSLGQGLEFLIYFQGNSAPDKSGLPSDRFSAERTGGSVSTLTIQRTQQEDSAVYLCASSSYPYSNQPQHFGDGTRLSIL.

J is TRBJ2-3 and V is TRBV10-1, with D perhaps TRBD1 or TRBD2 (5 bases each). V lost 5 bases to trimming and J lost 2 bases, with 11 bases between them. This CDR3 has 14 residues. Germline V gene data show CDR1 as WNHNN and CDR2 as SYGVQD (reference sequence). The CDR3 here is CASSSGDLTDTQYF. In DNA, the CDR3 is TGCGCCAGCAGTTCCGGGGACCTCACAGATACGCAGTATTTT.

This chain links TRBV6-5 with TRBJ2-1, with TRBD2 matching 13 bases. Germline assignment: CDR1 MNHEY and CDR2 SVGAGI. The CDR3 sequence is 14 residues long. V dropped 4 bases and J dropped 9; count of bases not matched to a gene: 3. The CDR3 DNA reads TGTGCCAGCAGTTCCGGACTAGCGGGAGCTGAGCAGTTCTTC. Translation: CASSSGLAGAEQFF.

The V call is TRBV4-1, the J call TRBJ1-1, with TRBD1 as a possible D gene (5 bases). The germline V gene encodes CDR1 MGHRA and CDR2 YSYEKL. The ends were cut back, 0 bases at V and 11 bases at J, with 16 bases in the middle. This CDR3 is built from 14 residues. The CDR3 region is CASSQEGRARGAFF. In DNA, the CDR3 is TGCGCCAGCAGCCAAGAAGGCAGGGCGAGAGGGGCTTTCTTT.

This chain connects TRBV10-1 to TRBJ2-3; possibly TRBD1 or TRBD2 for D (5 bases each). CDR3 length: 18 residues. V lost 2 bases, J lost 4 bases, and 22 bases lay in between. Germline-derived CDR1 and CDR2 are WNHNN and SYGVQD (reference sequence). In nucleotides, the CDR3 is TGCGCCAGCAGTGAGGGCCGGGGATCGGGGCGGCTAGCAGATACGCAGTATTTT. Its translation: CASSEGRGSGRLADTQYF.

Ten or more counts support this clone. This sequence joins TRBV7-8 and TRBJ2-1; the D gene is possibly TRBD2 (6 bases). Trimming took off 5 bases at V and 10 bases at J, with 15 bases between the two ends. Germline V CDR1 and CDR2: SGHVS, FQNEAQ. There are 13 residues in the CDR3. DNA of the CDR3: TGTGCCAGCAGCCCACAGACTAGTGGGGAGCAGTTCTTC. Amino acid sequence: CASSPQTSGEQFF.

The table lists this clone with many counts. The V call is TRBV19, the J call TRBJ2-4, with 8 bases that match TRBD1. Germline V CDR1 and CDR2: LNHDA, SQIVND (reference sequence). CDR3 length equals 14 residues. V shed 4 bases, J shed 11 bases, and the junction held 10 bases outside the gene matches. The CDR3 here is CASSNQGAGGFQYF. Here the CDR3 DNA reads TGTGCCAGTAGTAACCAGGGGGCTGGGGGATTTCAGTACTTC.

The V call is TRBV30, the J call TRBJ2-1; the match to TRBD2 covers 8 bases. The germline V gene encodes CDR1 GTSNPN and CDR2 SVGIG (reference sequence). This CDR3 has 15 residues. Germline trimming cut 3 bases from V and 2 bases from J; bases unmatched to any gene: 6. The CDR3 nucleotides read TGTGCCTGGAGGGCAAGCGGGGGACCCTACAATGAGCAGTTCTTC. As protein: CAWRASGGPYNEQFF.